These 26 T cell receptor beta chains were all obtained from the same sample, sequenced in a study of blood T cell repertoires in COVID-19. Only in-frame clones appear in the TCRdb table, and some are missing; sequencing was by immunoSEQ multiplex PCR. The sample records 81,000 or so clones, about nine tenths being singletons. The sequenced sample was peripheral blood. These receptors were obtained from a man in his 70s with active or convalescent COVID-19.

This sequence joins TRBV5-4 and TRBJ1-6; maybe TRBD1 (6 bases). This CDR3 has 15 residues. Trimming left V 0 bases short and J 7 bases short, with 11 bases between. Germline lookup yields CDR1 SGHNT and CDR2 YYREEE (reference sequence). CDR3 sequence: CASSLAQGKNSPLHF. The CDR3 region has the DNA TGTGCCAGCAGCTTGGCACAGGGTAAGAATTCACCCCTCCACTTT.

The V call is TRBV7-9, the J call TRBJ2-3; 7 bases map to TRBD1. There are 18 residues in the CDR3. The J segment lost 3 bases and the V segment lost 5 bases, leaving 17 bases of the junction unmatched. CDR1 SEHNR and CDR2 FQNEAQ come from the germline V gene (reference sequence). Here the CDR3 reads CASSTTGQVGYRTDTQYF. The CDR3 nucleotides read TGTGCCAGCAGCACCACCGGACAGGTGGGATATAGGACAGATACGCAGTATTTT.

The rearrangement joins TRBV4-1 to TRBJ1-6; 10 bases are shared with TRBD1. The CDR3 has 18 amino acids. Germline-derived CDR1 and CDR2 are MGHRA and YSYEKL. V lost 0 bases and J lost 5; bases outside the gene matches: 7. CDR3: CASSQESGQGVNNSPLHF. Here the CDR3 DNA reads TGCGCCAGCAGCCAAGAAAGCGGACAGGGGGTAAATAATTCACCCCTCCACTTT.

The rearrangement uses TRBV19 and TRBJ1-3; D is unclear. From germline, CDR1 is LNHDA and CDR2 SQIVND (reference sequence). V was pared by 10 bases and J by 2 bases, with 9 bases between. The CDR3 consists of 12 residues. CDR3 sequence: CATRLTGNTIYF. DNA of the CDR3: TGTGCCACCAGGCTGACTGGAAACACCATATATTTT.

The chain employs TRBV15 and TRBJ1-2; D perhaps matches TRBD1 (5 bases). The CDR3 runs to 14 residues. Between the trimmed V and J ends, which lost 3 bases and 2 bases, there was a span of 10 bases. In germline, CDR1 is LNHNV, CDR2 YYDKDF (reference sequence). CDR3 loop: CATSRLPGNYGYTF. For the CDR3, the DNA is TGTGCCACCAGCAGGCTTCCAGGGAACTATGGCTACACCTTC.

V and J are TRBV5-1 and TRBJ2-1, with 10 bases matching TRBD1. After removal of 2 bases from V and 5 bases from J, the junction contained 4 bases not matched to a gene. This CDR3 comprises 15 residues. Germline V gene data show CDR1 as SGHRS and CDR2 as YFSETQ. CDR3 DNA sequence: TGCGCCAGCAGCTTCAGGGACAGGGGTGACAATGAGCAGTTCTTC. It specifies CASSFRDRGDNEQFF.

This clone was detected once. This rearrangement joins TRBV3-1 (or the pseudogene TRBV3-2) to TRBJ1-1; the match to TRBD1 covers 8 bases. The V and J ends lost 1 base and 0 bases, in that order; junction bases with no gene match: 10. Germline loops: CDR1 LGHDT, CDR2 YNNKEL (reference sequence). The CDR3 sequence is 18 residues long. DNA for the CDR3: TGTGCCAGCAGCCAAGTAAGGGAGGGACAGGCCGTGAACACTGAAGCTTTCTTT. This encodes CASSQVREGQAVNTEAFF.

This chain connects TRBV6-5 to TRBJ1-4; TRBD1 matches 11 bases. The V gene's germline CDR1 is MNHEY and CDR2 SVGAGI. The CDR3 has 15 amino acids. The trim removed 4 bases at V and 7 bases at J, leaving 5 bases unmatched. The CDR3 DNA sequence: TGTGCCAGCAGTTCCACCGGGACAGGGGGTGAAAAACTGTTTTTT. It translates to CASSSTGTGGEKLFF.

There are a few counts of this clone. V and J are TRBV7-2 and TRBJ1-3; maybe TRBD1 (5 bases). CDR1 SGHTA and CDR2 FQGNSA come from the germline V gene. The CDR3 spans 16 residues. Trimming stripped 5 bases from V and 0 bases from J, with 14 bases between. CDR3 protein: CASSISGVLSGNTIYF. The CDR3 DNA reads TGTGCCAGCAGCATATCGGGGGTGCTCTCTGGAAACACCATATATTTT.

The chain recombines TRBV27 with TRBJ1-5, with TRBD1 identical over 8 bases. Trimming took 4 bases from V and 1 from J; bases not matched to a gene: 0. Germline V CDR1 and CDR2: MNHEY, SMNVEV (reference sequence). This CDR3 comprises 14 residues. The CDR3 reads CASSWTGSNQPQHF. The CDR3 coding sequence is TGTGCCAGCAGTTGGACAGGGAGCAATCAGCCCCAGCATTTT.

This chain joins TRBV6-5 and TRBJ2-6; possibly TRBD2 for D (6 bases). Germline CDR1 is MNHEY and CDR2 is SVGAGI. The ends were cut back, 6 bases at V and 1 base at J, with 10 bases in the middle. The length of the CDR3 is 15 residues. The CDR3 reads CASRIGGSGANVLTF. The CDR3 coding sequence is TGTGCCAGCAGGATCGGAGGGTCTGGGGCCAACGTCCTGACTTTC.

The chain links TRBV5-6 to TRBJ1-3, with D perhaps matching TRBD1 (6 bases). V was clipped by 4 bases and J by 5 bases, with 13 bases between them. This CDR3 comprises 14 residues. Germline lookup yields CDR1 SGHDT and CDR2 YYEEEE. The CDR3 DNA is TGTGCCAGCAGCCGCTGGGGACACAGAAACACCATATATTTT. It specifies CASSRWGHRNTIYF. The entire variable domain, with the rest obtained from reference TRBV5-6 and TRBJ1-3, is as follows: DAGVTQSPTHLIKTRGQQVTLRCSPKSGHDTVSWYQQALGQGPQFIFQYYEEEERQRGNFPDRFSGHQFPNYSSELNVNALLLGDSALYLCASSRWGHRNTIYFGEGSWLTVV.

The table lists this clone with many counts. The chain has TRBV27 and TRBJ1-6; 7 nucleotides match TRBD1. CDR1 is MNHEY and CDR2 is SMNVEV in the germline V gene (reference sequence). With 8 bases clipped from V and 3 bases from J, the junction kept 7 bases outside the gene matches. This CDR3 comprises 15 residues. The CDR3 sequence: CASGPTGLYNSPLHF. The CDR3, as DNA: TGTGCCAGCGGCCCGACAGGGCTCTATAATTCACCCCTCCACTTT.

The chain employs TRBV30 and TRBJ1-5; D gene ambiguous. Germline CDR1 reads GTSNPN; CDR2 reads SVGIG (reference sequence). This CDR3 has 13 amino acids. Deletions cut 6 bases from V and 1 base from J, with 10 bases between. The DNA of the CDR3 is TGTGCCTGTAATTCAGGAAGCAATCAGCCCCAGCATTTT. Amino acids: CACNSGSNQPQHF. The full variable domain, completed using reference TRBV30 and TRBJ1-5, is SQTIHQWPATLVQPVGSPLSLECTVEGTSNPNLYWYRQAAGRGLQLLFYSVGIGQISSEVPQNLSASRPQDRQFILSSKKLLLSDSGFYLCACNSGSNQPQHFGDGTRLSIL.

This clone has more than one count but fewer than ten. This chain joins TRBV5-6 and TRBJ1-2; TRBD1 matches 7 bases. Germline V gives CDR1 SGHDT, CDR2 YYEEEE. The ends lost 5 bases at V and 5 bases at J; junction bases unmatched: 9. The CDR3 has 14 residues. CDR3 nucleotide sequence: TGTGCCAGCAGGTTAATACAGGGGAAGTATGGCTACACCTTC. Protein: CASRLIQGKYGYTF.

V usage is TRBV7-7 and J usage is TRBJ2-1; D is perhaps TRBD2 (5 bases). The V gene's germline CDR1 is SSHAT and CDR2 FNYEAQ (reference sequence). Between the trimmed V and J ends, which lost 5 bases and 0 bases, there was a span of 17 bases. The CDR3 is 17 amino acids. The CDR3 nucleotides read TGTGCCAGCAGCCTCAGGACTCCCCAAGACTCCTACAATGAGCAGTTCTTC. The encoded protein is CASSLRTPQDSYNEQFF.

The chain employs TRBV6-5 and TRBJ1-1; weak D call: TRBD1 (5 bases). The CDR3 length is 15 residues. V lost 5 bases, J lost 1 base, and 14 bases lay in between. The germline V gene encodes CDR1 MNHEY and CDR2 SVGAGI. In DNA, the CDR3 is TGTGCCAGCAGTCGAAGGGGCAGGGAGAACACTGAAGCTTTCTTT. Protein sequence: CASSRRGRENTEAFF.

The V gene is TRBV18, the J gene TRBJ1-3, with 7 bases lining up with TRBD1. Trimming removed 3 bases from V and 0 bases from J; junction bases left unmatched: 14. Germline CDR1 and CDR2: KGHSH and LQKENI. The CDR3 sequence is 19 residues long. This CDR3 is CASSPTSLTGSGSGNTIYF. The CDR3 DNA reads TGTGCCAGCTCACCTACTTCCCTGACAGGGAGCGGCTCTGGAAACACCATATATTTT.

The chain is built from TRBV30 and TRBJ1-1; tentative D call: TRBD1 (5 bases). Germline CDR1 GTSNPN, CDR2 SVGIG (reference sequence). The CDR3 spans 15 residues. Trimming took off 0 bases at V and 6 bases at J, with 17 bases between the two ends. The CDR3 protein is CAWSVSSGPFAEAFF. CDR3 nucleotides: TGTGCCTGGAGTGTAAGTTCAGGGCCGTTTGCTGAAGCTTTCTTT.

This clone was recorded once. The chain combines TRBV11-2 with TRBJ2-4; 16 nucleotides align to TRBD2. Germline V gene data show CDR1 as SGHAT and CDR2 as FQNNGV. CDR3 size: 18 residues. J lost 0 bases, V lost 3 bases, and 2 bases had no gene match. The CDR3 is CASSLGLAGGLAKNIQYF. CDR3 sequence (DNA): TGTGCCAGCAGCTTGGGACTAGCGGGGGGGCTAGCCAAAAACATTCAGTACTTC.

This clone appeared once. V is TRBV18 and J is TRBJ1-4; no firm D call. V shed 2 bases and J shed 7 bases, with 14 bases lying between them. The germline CDR1 and CDR2 sequences are KGHSH and LQKENI. The CDR3 loop spans 15 amino acids. Here the CDR3 DNA reads TGTGCCAGCTCACCAGGAGGATATCCGGGTGAAAAACTGTTTTTT. It encodes CASSPGGYPGEKLFF.

This chain connects TRBV6-2 or TRBV6-3 to TRBJ2-7; 9 bases fit TRBD1. Trimming took 0 bases from V and 4 from J; bases not matched to a gene: 4. The CDR3 has 15 residues. The germline CDR1 and CDR2 sequences are MNHEY and SVGEGT. The CDR3 region is CASSYSDRGPYEQYF. CDR3 DNA sequence: TGTGCCAGCAGTTACTCGGACAGGGGACCTTACGAGCAGTACTTC.

The rearrangement links TRBV4-3 to TRBJ1-2; possible D gene TRBD1, 6 bases. Germline lookup yields CDR1 LGHNA and CDR2 YSLEER. V shed 2 bases and J shed 7 bases, with 17 bases lying between them. CDR3 size: 15 residues. CDR3 region: CASSQITGIGGGYTF. The CDR3 DNA reads as TGCGCCAGCAGCCAAATTACAGGGATTGGTGGTGGCTACACCTTC.

This chain joins TRBV3-1 (or the pseudogene TRBV3-2) and TRBJ2-3; TRBD2 might be the D (6 bases). The CDR3 runs 17 residues. V was clipped by 2 bases and J by 1 base, with 16 bases between them. Germline values: CDR1 LGHDT, CDR2 YNNKEL (reference sequence). CDR3 in DNA: TGTGCCAGCAGCCAACTGACGACTAGGAGGGGCACAGATACGCAGTATTTT. This sequence encodes CASSQLTTRRGTDTQYF.

The rearrangement joins TRBV4-3 to TRBJ1-1; maybe TRBD1 (6 bases). The V gene's germline CDR1 is LGHNA and CDR2 YSLEER. This CDR3 is 15 amino acids long. The V and J ends lost 0 bases and 1 base respectively, with 9 bases between them. CDR3 coding DNA: TGCGCCAGCAGCCAAGATTGGGGGCGGAACACTGAAGCTTTCTTT. Encoded protein: CASSQDWGRNTEAFF.

The CDR3 DNA is TGTGCCAGCAGCTTATCACAGGGGTCCTCACCCCTCCACTTT. This codes for CASSLSQGSSPLHF. The rearrangement links TRBV7-9 to TRBJ1-6, with TRBD1 matching over 7 bases. The V gene's germline CDR1 is SEHNR and CDR2 FQNEAQ (reference sequence). This CDR3 has 14 residues. The V segment lost 2 bases and the J segment 10 bases; nucleotides outside the gene matches: 5.